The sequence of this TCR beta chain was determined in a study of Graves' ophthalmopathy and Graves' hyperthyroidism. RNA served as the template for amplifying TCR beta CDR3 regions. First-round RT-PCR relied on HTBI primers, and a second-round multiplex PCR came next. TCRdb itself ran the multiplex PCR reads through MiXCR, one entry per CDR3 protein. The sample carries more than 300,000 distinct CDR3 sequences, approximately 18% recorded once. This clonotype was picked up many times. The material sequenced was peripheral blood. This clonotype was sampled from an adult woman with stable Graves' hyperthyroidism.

The CDR3 DNA reads as TGTGCCAGTAGGGTAGCTAGGGATCAGCCCCAGCATTTT. It is translated as CASRVARDQPQHF. The chain combines TRBV19 with TRBJ1-5; D call uncertain. V was pared by 6 bases and J by 5 bases, with 11 bases between. This CDR3 has 13 residues. The germline V gene encodes CDR1 LNHDA and CDR2 SQIVND (reference sequence).